This T cell receptor (beta chain) derives from a study of PD-1 blockade in classical Hodgkin lymphoma. General study points: Healthy donors were reported to have higher baseline TCR diversity than newly diagnosed patients.

Regarding this clone: The antigen remains unidentified.

Some clones are missing from TCRdb's copy, which holds only in-frame ones; the method was immunoSEQ multiplex PCR. The profile shows around 5,000 clones, roughly 64% of them singletons. The CDR3 runs 10 residues. Trimming stripped 3 bases from V and 4 bases from J, with 3 bases between. Per germline, CDR1 DFQATT and CDR2 SNEGSKA (reference sequence). Relapses following autologous stem cell transplantation were seen in all patients, with brentuximab vedotin exposure varying. Here the sequenced sample was peripheral blood mononuclear cells (PBMCs), taken at baseline. This clonotype was obtained from a human donor with classical Hodgkin lymphoma. J is TRBJ1-1 and V is TRBV20-1; unclear D gene. CDR3 bases: TGCAGTGCTAGTTCCACTGAAGCTTTCTTT. Its protein is CSASSTEAFF.